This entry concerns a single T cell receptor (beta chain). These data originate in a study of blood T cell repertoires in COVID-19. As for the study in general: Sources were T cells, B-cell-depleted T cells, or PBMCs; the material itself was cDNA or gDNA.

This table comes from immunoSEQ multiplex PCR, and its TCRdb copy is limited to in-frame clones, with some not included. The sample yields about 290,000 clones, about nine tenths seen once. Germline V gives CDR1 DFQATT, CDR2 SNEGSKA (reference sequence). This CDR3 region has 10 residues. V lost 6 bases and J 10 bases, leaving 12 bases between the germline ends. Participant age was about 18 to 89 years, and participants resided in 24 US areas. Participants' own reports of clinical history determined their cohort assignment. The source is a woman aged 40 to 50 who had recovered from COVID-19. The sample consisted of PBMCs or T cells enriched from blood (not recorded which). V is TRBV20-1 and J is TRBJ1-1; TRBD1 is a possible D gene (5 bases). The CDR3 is CSAGEGVAFF. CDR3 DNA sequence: TGCAGTGCAGGCGAAGGGGTAGCTTTCTTT.